These T cell receptor beta chains were read from a single sample in a study of blood T cell repertoires in COVID-19. Produced via immunoSEQ multiplex PCR; TCRdb's table is partial and in-frame only. The sample has roughly 150,000 clones, more than 65% seen once. The material sequenced was peripheral blood. These receptors were taken from a man aged 55-75 years with acute or convalescent COVID-19. Both conserved end residues are part of each CDR3. Each record gives: J gene, D gene, V gene, clone size, CDR3 protein, CDR3 DNA. D genes are given only for firm matches. Some rows mark clone size as missing; the rest say once, few, many or name a class of expanded clone.

TRBJ2-7 | TRBD2 | TRBV5-4 | - | CASSTSSGARYEQYF | TGTGCCAGCAGCACGTCTAGCGGGGCCCGCTACGAGCAGTACTTC
TRBJ2-1 | - | TRBV19 | - | CASGRQSNEQFF | TGTGCCAGTGGTAGACAGAGCAATGAGCAGTTCTTC
TRBJ2-7 | - | TRBV5-4 | - | CASSVDPTGGAYEQYF | TGTGCCAGCAGCGTAGACCCTACAGGGGGGGCCTACGAGCAGTACTTC
TRBJ2-1 | TRBD2 | TRBV5-1 | - | CASTSLGVSGTSSYNEQFF | TGCGCCAGCACCTCACTCGGGGTGAGCGGGACGAGCTCCTACAATGAGCAGTTCTTC
TRBJ2-7 | TRBD1 | TRBV6-5 | - | CASRPDRGSYEQYF | TGTGCCAGCCGCCCAGACAGGGGTTCCTACGAGCAGTACTTC
TRBJ2-5 | - | TRBV2 | - | CASSEALGGRETQYF | TGTGCCAGCAGTGAAGCGCTGGGGGGGCGGGAGACCCAGTACTTC
TRBJ2-7 | TRBD2 | TRBV7-9 | - | CASSTRTSGAYEQYF | TGTGCCAGCAGCACCAGGACTAGCGGGGCCTACGAGCAGTACTTC
TRBJ1-1 | TRBD1 | TRBV30 | once | CAWSAGTGSTEAFF | TGTGCCTGGAGCGCCGGGACAGGGAGTACTGAAGCTTTCTTT
TRBJ2-7 | TRBD1 | TRBV10-3 | few | CAISAGTAYEQYF | TGTGCCATCAGTGCTGGGACAGCATACGAGCAGTACTTC
TRBJ1-5 | - | TRBV6-5 | - | CASSSTGNNQPQHF | TGTGCCAGCAGTTCCACGGGGAACAATCAGCCCCAGCATTTT
TRBJ1-2 | TRBD1 | TRBV5-8 | - | CASSWGDRANYGYTF | TGTGCCAGCAGCTGGGGGGACAGGGCTAACTATGGCTACACCTTC
TRBJ2-3 | TRBD2 | TRBV3-1/TRBV3-2 | - | CASSQYLAGGTDTQYF | TGTGCCAGCAGCCAGTACCTAGCGGGAGGAACAGATACGCAGTATTTT
TRBJ2-2 | TRBD1 | TRBV9 | - | CASGRDRVVRTGELFF | TGTGCCAGCGGCCGGGACAGGGTTGTTCGGACCGGGGAGCTGTTTTTT
TRBJ2-2 | TRBD2 | TRBV7-9 | - | CASSPPGLAATGELFF | TGTGCCAGCAGCCCTCCGGGACTAGCGGCCACCGGGGAGCTGTTTTTT
TRBJ2-7 | TRBD1 | TRBV27 | - | CASSPIGTGLSYEQYF | TGTGCCAGCAGCCCGATAGGGACAGGCCTCTCCTACGAGCAGTACTTC
TRBJ2-7 | TRBD2 | TRBV29-1 | - | CSAGTSGSYEQYF | TGCAGCGCCGGGACTAGTGGCTCCTACGAGCAGTACTTC